This T cell receptor (beta chain) originates from a study of blood T cell repertoires in COVID-19. For the study at large: Spain, Italy and the United States supplied samples that represented acute and convalescent COVID-19.

The participants were between 18 and 89 years old and came from 20 to 30 US areas. Membership in each cohort depended on participant-reported clinical history. Per the study methods: It was from reference gene primer amplification that nucleated cell counts were estimated. The protocol was immunoSEQ multiplex PCR, while the TCRdb copy is restricted to in-frame clones and leaves out a portion. V and J calls and clone size come straight from that table; D and trimming were deduced from the DNA. The table has some 460,000 clones, 70% to 90% seen once. The CDR3 has 16 residues. Trimming pared 0 bases from V and 1 base from J, leaving 12 bases between. The V gene's germline CDR1 is LGHDT and CDR2 YNNKEL (reference sequence).

The chain combines TRBV3-1 (or the pseudogene TRBV3-2) with TRBJ1-1; D is possibly TRBD1 (5 bases). The sequence was collected from a woman younger than 30 with acute COVID-19. The sequencing sample was made of PBMCs or T cells enriched from blood (not recorded which). CDR3 DNA sequence: TGTGCCAGCAGCCAAGATTCGGGGGAGGAGAACACTGAAGCTTTCTTT. Protein product: CASSQDSGEENTEAFF.